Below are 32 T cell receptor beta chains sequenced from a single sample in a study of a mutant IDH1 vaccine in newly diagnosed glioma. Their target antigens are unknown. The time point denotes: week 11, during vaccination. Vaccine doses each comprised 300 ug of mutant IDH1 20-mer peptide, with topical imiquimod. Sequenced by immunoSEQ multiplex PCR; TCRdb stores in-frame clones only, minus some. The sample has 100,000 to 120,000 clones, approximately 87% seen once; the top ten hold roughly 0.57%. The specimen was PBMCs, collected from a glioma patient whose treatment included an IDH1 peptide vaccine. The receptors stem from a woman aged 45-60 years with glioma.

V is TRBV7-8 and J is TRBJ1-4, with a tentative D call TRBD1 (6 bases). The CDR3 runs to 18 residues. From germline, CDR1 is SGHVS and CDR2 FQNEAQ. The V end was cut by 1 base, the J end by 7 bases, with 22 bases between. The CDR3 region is CASSLEGVPSRGSEKLFF. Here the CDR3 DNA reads TGTGCCAGCAGCTTAGAGGGGGTCCCGAGCCGGGGGAGTGAAAAACTGTTTTTT.

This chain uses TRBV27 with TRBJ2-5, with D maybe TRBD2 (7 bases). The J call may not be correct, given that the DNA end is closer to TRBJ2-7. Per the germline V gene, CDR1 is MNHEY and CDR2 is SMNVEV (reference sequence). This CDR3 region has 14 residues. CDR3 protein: CASNWGGASYEQYF. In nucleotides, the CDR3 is TGTGCCAGCAACTGGGGGGGCGCTTCCTACGAGCAGTACTTC.

The chain's CDR3 is CASTPGGAGQPQHF. The CDR3 nucleotides read TGTGCCAGCACCCCTGGGGGGGCAGGCCAGCCCCAGCATTTT. The chain employs TRBV6-1 and TRBJ1-5; tentatively, D is TRBD1 (6 bases). The length of the CDR3 is 14 residues. The V end was cut by 7 bases, the J end by 7 bases, with 17 bases between. Germline CDR1 is MNHNS and CDR2 is SASEGT.

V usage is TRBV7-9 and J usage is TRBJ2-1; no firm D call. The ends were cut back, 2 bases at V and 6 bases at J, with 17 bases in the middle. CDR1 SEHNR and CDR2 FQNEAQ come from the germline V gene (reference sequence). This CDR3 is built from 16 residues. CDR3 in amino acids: CASSLRLGPLLNEQFF. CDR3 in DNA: TGTGCCAGCAGCTTACGTTTGGGTCCTTTACTCAATGAGCAGTTCTTC.

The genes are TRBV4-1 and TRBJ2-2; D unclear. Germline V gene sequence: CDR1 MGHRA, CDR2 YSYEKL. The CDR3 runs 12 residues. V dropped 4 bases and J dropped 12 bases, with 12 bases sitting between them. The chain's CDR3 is CASSPDGRQLFF. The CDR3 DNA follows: TGCGCCAGCAGCCCCGACGGACGGCAGCTGTTTTTT.

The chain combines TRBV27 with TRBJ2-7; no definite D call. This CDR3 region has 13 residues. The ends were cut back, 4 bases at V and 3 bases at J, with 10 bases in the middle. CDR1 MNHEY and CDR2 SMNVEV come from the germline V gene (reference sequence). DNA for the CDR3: TGTGCCAGCAGTTCCGCTGTAGGCTACGAGCAGTACTTC. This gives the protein CASSSAVGYEQYF.

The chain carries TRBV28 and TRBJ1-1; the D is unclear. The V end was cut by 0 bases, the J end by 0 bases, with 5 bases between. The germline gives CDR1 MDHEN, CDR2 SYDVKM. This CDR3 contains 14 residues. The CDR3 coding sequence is TGTGCCAGCAGTTTATGGTCTATGAACACTGAAGCTTTCTTT. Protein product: CASSLWSMNTEAFF. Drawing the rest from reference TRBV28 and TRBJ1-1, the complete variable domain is DVKVTQSSRYLVKRTGEKVFLECVQDMDHENMFWYRQDPGLGLRLIYFSYDVKMKEKGDIPEGYSVSREKKERFSLILESASTNQTSMYLCASSLWSMNTEAFFGQGTRLTVV.

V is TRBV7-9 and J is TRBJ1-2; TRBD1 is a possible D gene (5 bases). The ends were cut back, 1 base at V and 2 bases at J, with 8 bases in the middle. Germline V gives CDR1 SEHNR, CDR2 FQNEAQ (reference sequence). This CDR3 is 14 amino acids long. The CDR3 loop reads CASSLEPGNYGYTF. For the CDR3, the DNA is TGTGCCAGCAGCTTAGAACCAGGGAACTATGGCTACACCTTC.

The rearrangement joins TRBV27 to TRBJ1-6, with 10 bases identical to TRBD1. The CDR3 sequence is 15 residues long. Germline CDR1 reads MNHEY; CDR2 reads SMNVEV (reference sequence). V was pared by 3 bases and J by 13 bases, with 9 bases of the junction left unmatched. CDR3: CASSLTWGQGFPLHF. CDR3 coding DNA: TGTGCCAGCAGTTTGACGTGGGGACAGGGGTTCCCCCTCCACTTT.

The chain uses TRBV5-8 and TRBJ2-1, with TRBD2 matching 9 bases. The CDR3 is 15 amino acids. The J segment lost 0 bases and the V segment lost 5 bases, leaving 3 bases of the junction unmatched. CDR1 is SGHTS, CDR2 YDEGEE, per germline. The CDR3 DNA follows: TGTGCCAGCAGTCGTAGCGGGAGCTCCTACAATGAGCAGTTCTTC. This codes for CASSRSGSSYNEQFF.

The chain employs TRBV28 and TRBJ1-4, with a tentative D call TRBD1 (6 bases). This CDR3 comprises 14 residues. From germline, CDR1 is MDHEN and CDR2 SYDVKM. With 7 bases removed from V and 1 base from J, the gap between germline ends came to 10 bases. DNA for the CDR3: TGTGCCAGCATACAGGGTTTAACTAATGAAAAACTGTTTTTT. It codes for CASIQGLTNEKLFF. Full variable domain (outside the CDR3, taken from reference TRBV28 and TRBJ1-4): DVKVTQSSRYLVKRTGEKVFLECVQDMDHENMFWYRQDPGLGLRLIYFSYDVKMKEKGDIPEGYSVSREKKERFSLILESASTNQTSMYLCASIQGLTNEKLFFGSGTQLSVL.

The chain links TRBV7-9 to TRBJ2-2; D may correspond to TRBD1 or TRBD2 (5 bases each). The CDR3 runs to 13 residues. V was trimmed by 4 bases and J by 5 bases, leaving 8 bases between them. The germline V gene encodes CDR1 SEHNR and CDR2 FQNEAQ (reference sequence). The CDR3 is CASSWDETGELFF. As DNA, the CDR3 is TGTGCCAGCAGCTGGGACGAAACCGGGGAGCTGTTTTTT. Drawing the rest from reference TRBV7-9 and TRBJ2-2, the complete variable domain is DTGVSQNPRHKITKRGQNVTFRCDPISEHNRLYWYRQTLGQGPEFLTYFQNEAQLEKSRLLSDRFSAERPKGSFSTLEIQRTEQGDSAMYLCASSWDETGELFFGEGSRLTVL.

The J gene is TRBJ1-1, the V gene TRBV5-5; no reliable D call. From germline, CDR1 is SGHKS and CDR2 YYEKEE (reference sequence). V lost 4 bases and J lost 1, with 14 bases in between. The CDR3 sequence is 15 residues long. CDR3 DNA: TGTGCCAGCAGCACCAGACACGGCTCGAACACTGAAGCTTTCTTT. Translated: CASSTRHGSNTEAFF.

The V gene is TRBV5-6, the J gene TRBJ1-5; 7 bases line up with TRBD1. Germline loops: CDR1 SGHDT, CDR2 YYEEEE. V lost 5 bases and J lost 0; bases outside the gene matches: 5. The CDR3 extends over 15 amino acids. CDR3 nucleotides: TGTGCCAGCAGGCTCAGGGGGAATAGCAATCAGCCCCAGCATTTT. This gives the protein CASRLRGNSNQPQHF.

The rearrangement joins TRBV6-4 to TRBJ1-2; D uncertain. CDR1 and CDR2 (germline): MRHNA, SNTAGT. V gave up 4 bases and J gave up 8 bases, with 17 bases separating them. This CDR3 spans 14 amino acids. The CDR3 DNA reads TGTGCCAGCAGTGCCCCCTCGTCGGCAGGCGGCTACACCTTC. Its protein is CASSAPSSAGGYTF.

The CDR3: CASSTPPGRGTDTQYF. CDR3 coding DNA: TGTGCCAGCAGCACTCCCCCGGGGCGGGGCACAGATACGCAGTATTTT. The chain uses TRBV5-6 and TRBJ2-3; the D gene could be TRBD1 or TRBD2 (5 bases each). CDR3 size: 16 residues. The germline CDR1 and CDR2 sequences are SGHDT and YYEEEE. Trimming removed 4 bases at V and 1 base at J, with 16 bases between.

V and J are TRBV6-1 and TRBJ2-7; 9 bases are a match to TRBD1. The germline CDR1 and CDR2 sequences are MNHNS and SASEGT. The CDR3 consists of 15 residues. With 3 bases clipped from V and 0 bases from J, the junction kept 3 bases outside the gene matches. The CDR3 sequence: CASSDQGQGSYEQYF. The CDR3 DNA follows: TGTGCCAGCAGTGACCAGGGACAGGGCTCCTACGAGCAGTACTTC.

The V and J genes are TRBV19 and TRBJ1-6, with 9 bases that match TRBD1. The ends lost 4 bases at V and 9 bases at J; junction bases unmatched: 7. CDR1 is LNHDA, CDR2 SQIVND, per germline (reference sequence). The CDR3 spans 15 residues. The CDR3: CASSKRDRVRSPLHF. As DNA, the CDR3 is TGTGCCAGTAGTAAACGGGACAGGGTCCGTTCACCCCTCCACTTT.

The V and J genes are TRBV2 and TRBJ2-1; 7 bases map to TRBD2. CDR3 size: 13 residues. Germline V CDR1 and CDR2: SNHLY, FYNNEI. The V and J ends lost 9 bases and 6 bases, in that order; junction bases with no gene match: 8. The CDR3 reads CASQRLALNEQFF. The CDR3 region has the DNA TGTGCCAGTCAGAGACTAGCCCTCAATGAGCAGTTCTTC.

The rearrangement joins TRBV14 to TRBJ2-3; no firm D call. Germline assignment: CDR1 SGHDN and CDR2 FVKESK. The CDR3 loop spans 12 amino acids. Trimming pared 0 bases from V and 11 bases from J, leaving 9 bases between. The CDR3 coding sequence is TGTGCCAGCAGCCAAGATGTACAAAAGCAGTATTTT. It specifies CASSQDVQKQYF.

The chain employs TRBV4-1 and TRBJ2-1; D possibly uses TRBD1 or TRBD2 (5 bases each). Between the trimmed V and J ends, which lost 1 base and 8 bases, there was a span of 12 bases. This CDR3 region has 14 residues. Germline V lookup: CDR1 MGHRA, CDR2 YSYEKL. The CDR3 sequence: CASSQVPGTYEQFF. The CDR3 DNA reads TGCGCCAGCAGCCAAGTACCGGGGACCTATGAGCAGTTCTTC.

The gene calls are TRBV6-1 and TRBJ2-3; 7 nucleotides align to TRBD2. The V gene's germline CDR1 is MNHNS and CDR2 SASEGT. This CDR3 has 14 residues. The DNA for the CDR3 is TGTGCTACAGCACAAGGGAGGGAAGCAGATACGCAGTATTTT. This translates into CATAQGREADTQYF.

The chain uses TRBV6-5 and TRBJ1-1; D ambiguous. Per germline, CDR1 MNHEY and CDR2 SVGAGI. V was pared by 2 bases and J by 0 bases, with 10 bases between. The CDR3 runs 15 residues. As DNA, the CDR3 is TGTGCCAGCAGTTACCGGCCAACCCTGAACACTGAAGCTTTCTTT. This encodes CASSYRPTLNTEAFF.

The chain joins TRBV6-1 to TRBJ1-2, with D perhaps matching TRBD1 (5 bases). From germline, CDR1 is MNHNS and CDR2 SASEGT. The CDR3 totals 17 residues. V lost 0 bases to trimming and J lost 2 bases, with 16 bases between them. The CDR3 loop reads CASSEAHGTTLNYGYTF. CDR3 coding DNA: TGTGCCAGCAGTGAAGCTCATGGGACGACGCTAAACTATGGCTACACCTTC.

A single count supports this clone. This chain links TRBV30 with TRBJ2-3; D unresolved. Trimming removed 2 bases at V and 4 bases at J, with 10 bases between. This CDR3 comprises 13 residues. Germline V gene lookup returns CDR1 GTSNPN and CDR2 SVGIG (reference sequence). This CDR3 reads CAWSRDSADTQYF. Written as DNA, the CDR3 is TGTGCCTGGAGTAGGGATAGTGCAGATACGCAGTATTTT.

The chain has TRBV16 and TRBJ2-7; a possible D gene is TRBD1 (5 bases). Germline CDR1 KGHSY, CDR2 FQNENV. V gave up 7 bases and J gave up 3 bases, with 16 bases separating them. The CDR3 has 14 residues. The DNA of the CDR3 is TGTGCCAGCAAGGCAAGGCAGGGCGGCTACGAGCAGTACTTC. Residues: CASKARQGGYEQYF.

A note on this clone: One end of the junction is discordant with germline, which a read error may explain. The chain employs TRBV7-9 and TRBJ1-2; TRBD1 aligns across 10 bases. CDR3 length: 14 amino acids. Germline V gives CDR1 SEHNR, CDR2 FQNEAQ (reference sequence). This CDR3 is CASSPPRQGARLGF. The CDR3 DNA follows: TGTGCCAGCAGCCCGCCGAGACAGGGGGCCAGGTTGGGCTTC.

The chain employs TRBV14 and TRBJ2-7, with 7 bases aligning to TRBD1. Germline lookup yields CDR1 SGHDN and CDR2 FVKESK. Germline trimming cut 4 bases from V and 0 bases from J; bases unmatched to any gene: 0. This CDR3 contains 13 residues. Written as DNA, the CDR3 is TGTGCCAGCAGCCGACAGGGCTCCTACGAGCAGTACTTC. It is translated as CASSRQGSYEQYF. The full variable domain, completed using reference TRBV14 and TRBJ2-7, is EAGVTQFPSHSVIEKGQTVTLRCDPISGHDNLYWYRRVMGKEIKFLLHFVKESKQDESGMPNNRFLAERTGGTYSTLKVQPAELEDSGVYFCASSRQGSYEQYFGPGTRLTVT.

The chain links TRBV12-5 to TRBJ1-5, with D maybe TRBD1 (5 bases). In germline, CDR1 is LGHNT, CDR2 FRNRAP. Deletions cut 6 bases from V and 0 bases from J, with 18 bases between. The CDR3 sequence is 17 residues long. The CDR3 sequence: CASGPSTEKYSNQPQHF. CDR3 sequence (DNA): TGTGCTAGTGGCCCTTCGACAGAGAAGTATAGCAATCAGCCCCAGCATTTT.

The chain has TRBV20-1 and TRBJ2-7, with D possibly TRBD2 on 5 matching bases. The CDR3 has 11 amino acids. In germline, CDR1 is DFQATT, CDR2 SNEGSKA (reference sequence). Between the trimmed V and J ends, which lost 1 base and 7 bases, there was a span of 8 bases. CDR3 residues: CSARGPGEQYF. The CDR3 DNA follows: TGCAGTGCTAGAGGGCCGGGGGAGCAGTACTTC.

The CDR3 region is CAIRIGVGNYGYTF. CDR3 sequence (DNA): TGTGCCATCAGAATCGGTGTGGGTAACTATGGCTACACCTTC. The gene calls are TRBV10-3 and TRBJ1-2; unclear D gene. CDR1 ENHRY and CDR2 SYGVKD come from the germline V gene. The CDR3 has 14 residues. The germline V and J ends were trimmed by 6 bases and 1 base, with 12 bases remaining between them.

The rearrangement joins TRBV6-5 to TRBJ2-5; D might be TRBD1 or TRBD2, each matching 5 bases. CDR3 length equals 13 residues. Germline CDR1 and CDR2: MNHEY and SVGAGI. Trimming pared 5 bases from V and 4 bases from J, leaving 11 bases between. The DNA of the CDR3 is TGTGCCAGCAGTCGGGGCGCGGGAGAGACCCAGTACTTC. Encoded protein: CASSRGAGETQYF.